This T cell receptor (beta chain) was sequenced for a study of cytomegalovirus exposure and HLA in healthy donors. Study-wide points: Prediction of most subjects' HLA-A and HLA-B alleles by TCR beta sequences was reportedly accurate. An observed cluster of highly shared sequence variants was recorded as a likely sequencing artifact. HLA restriction was apparent for most CMV-associated TCR beta chains in a later analysis.

V trimming: 8 bases; J trimming: 7 bases; junction bases outside the gene matches: 8. Germline CDR1 and CDR2: SGHTA and FQGNSA. This CDR3 comprises 15 residues. PCR used 60 Vbeta primers and 13 Jbeta primers. TCRdb's copy holds only in-frame clones and misses some; the assay was immunoSEQ multiplex PCR. The sample consists of some 170,000 clones, more than 60% of them appearing once. There are a few counts of this clone. Its antigen is not identified. V gene TRBV7-2 combines with J gene TRBJ2-2, with 12 bases aligning to TRBD2. Sequenced material: PBMCs. The TCR sequence derives from a human donor in good health. CDR3 amino acids: CASDPSGGAYGELFF. DNA for the CDR3: TGTGCCAGCGACCCTAGCGGGGGGGCCTACGGGGAGCTGTTTTTT.